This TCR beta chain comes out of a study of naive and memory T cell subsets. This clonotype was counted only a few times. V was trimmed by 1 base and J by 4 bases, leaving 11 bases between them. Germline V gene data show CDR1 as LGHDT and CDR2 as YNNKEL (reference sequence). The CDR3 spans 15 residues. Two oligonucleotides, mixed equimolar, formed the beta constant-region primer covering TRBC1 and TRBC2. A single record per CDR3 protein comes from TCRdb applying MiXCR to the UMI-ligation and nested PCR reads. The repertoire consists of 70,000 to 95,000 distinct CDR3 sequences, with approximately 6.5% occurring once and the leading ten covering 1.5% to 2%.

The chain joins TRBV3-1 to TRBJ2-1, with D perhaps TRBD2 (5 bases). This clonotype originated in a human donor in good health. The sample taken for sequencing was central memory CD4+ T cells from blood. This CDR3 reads CASSQGAGLYNEQFF. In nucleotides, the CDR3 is TGTGCCAGCAGCCAAGGGGCTGGACTTTACAATGAGCAGTTCTTC.